This T cell receptor beta chain was obtained from a study of tissue T cells after allogeneic stem cell transplantation. Comments on this clone: Any gene name here is a mouse gene name. The read stops 1 residue short of the end of the CDR3; the missing end is completed from the germline J gene.

Repertoires were generated with immunoSEQ multiplex PCR, while TCRdb's copy carries only in-frame clones and drops some. The table lists some 22,000 clones, around 77% of them singletons. Germline lookup yields CDR1 GKSSPN and CDR2 SITVG. V lost 4 bases and J lost 0, with 8 bases in between. The CDR3 is 13 residues long. Sequenced: spleen. This receptor was obtained from a female BALB/c mouse in good health. MHC haplotype: H2-d. The chain joins TRBV31 to TRBJ2-4; perhaps TRBD2 as D (5 bases). The CDR3 bases that were read are TGTGCCTGGACTGGGTCTAGTCAAAACACCTTGTAC. It translates to CAWTGSSQNTLY. The complete CDR3 protein is CAWTGSSQNTLYF.